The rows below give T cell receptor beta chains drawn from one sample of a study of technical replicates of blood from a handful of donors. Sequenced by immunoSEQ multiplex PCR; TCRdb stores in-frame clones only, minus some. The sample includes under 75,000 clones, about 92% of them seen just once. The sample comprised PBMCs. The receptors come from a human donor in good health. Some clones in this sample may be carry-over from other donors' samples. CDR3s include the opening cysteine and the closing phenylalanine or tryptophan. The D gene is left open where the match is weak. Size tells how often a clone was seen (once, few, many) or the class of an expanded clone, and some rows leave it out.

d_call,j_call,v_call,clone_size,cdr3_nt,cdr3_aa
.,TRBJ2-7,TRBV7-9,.,TGTGCCAGCCAAATGAGCGGAGTCTACGAGCAGTACTTC,CASQMSGVYEQYF
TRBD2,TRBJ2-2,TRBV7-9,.,TGTGCCAGCAGCCGTCTTGCGGGGGGGAACACCGGGGAGCTGTTTTTT,CASSRLAGGNTGELFF
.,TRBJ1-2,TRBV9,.,TGTGCCAGCAGCCCGGAACAGGGACGACTTGGCTACACCTTC,CASSPEQGRLGYTF
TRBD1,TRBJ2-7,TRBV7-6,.,TGTGCCAGCAGCCCGGGGACAGGGGGCTTGCTGATGTACGAGCAGTACTTC,CASSPGTGGLLMYEQYF
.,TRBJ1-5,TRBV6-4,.,TGTGCCAGCAGTGAACAGGAAGGCGCTCAGCCCCAGCATTTT,CASSEQEGAQPQHF
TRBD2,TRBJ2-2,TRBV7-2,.,TGTGCCAGCAGCTCTAGCGGGGGGGGTACCGGGGAGCTGTTTTTT,CASSSSGGGTGELFF
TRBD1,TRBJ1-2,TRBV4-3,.,TGCGCCAGCAGCCAAGGACAGGGGAGGTGGTATGGCTACACCTTC,CASSQGQGRWYGYTF
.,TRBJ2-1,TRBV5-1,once,TGCGCCAGCAGCCTGGGGAGGCAGCGAGGCTCCTACAATGAGCAGTTCTTC,CASSLGRQRGSYNEQFF
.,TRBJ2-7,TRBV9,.,TGTGCCAGCAGCGAGGGGGGGCGGGAAGTCTACGAGCAGTACTTC,CASSEGGREVYEQYF
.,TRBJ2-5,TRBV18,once,TGTGCCAGCTCACCACCGGGAGTGGAGACCCAGTACTTC,CASSPPGVETQYF
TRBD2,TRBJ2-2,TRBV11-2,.,TGTGCCAGCAGCGCTATACTAGCGACGGGACACACCGGGGAGCTGTTTTTT,CASSAILATGHTGELFF
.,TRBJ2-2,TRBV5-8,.,TGTGCCAGCGGAGGCCTCGCGAACACCGGGGAGCTGTTTTTT,CASGGLANTGELFF
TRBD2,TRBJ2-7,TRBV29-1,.,TGCAGCGTTGAAGGGACTAGCGGAGACTACGAGCAGTACTTC,CSVEGTSGDYEQYF
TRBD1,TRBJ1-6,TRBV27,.,TGTGCCAGCAGTTTATTGGCCAGGACAGGGGGTTCAAAGTGGTGGTCACCCCTCCACTTT,CASSLLARTGGSKWWSPLHF
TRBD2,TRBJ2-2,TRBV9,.,TGTGCCAGCAGCGTAGGGTTAGCGGGAGTTGCCGGGGAGCTGTTTTTT,CASSVGLAGVAGELFF
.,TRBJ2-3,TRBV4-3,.,TGCGCCAGCAGCCTGGAGGGAACTAGGCCCACAGATACGCAGTATTTT,CASSLEGTRPTDTQYF
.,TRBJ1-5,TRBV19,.,TGTGCCAGTAGCGTCCAGGGTCAGCGCAATCAGCCCCAGCATTTT,CASSVQGQRNQPQHF
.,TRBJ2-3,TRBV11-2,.,TGTGCCAGCAGCCAAATTCGTTTGGAGGGGTTTCGGACGCAGTATTTT,CASSQIRLEGFRTQYF
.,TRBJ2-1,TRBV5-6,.,TGTGCCAGCAGCTTGAGACTAGACGGTGAGCAGTTCTTC,CASSLRLDGEQFF
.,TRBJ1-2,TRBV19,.,TGTGCCGGTTCCGGGGGAGAACTCTATGGCTACACCTTC,CAGSGGELYGYTF
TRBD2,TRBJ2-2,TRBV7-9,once,TGTGCCAGCAGCACGCGACTAGCGGGACACGGGGAGCTGTTTTTT,CASSTRLAGHGELFF
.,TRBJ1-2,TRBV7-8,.,TGTGCCAGCAGCCCCGGTACTCACTATGGCTACACCTTC,CASSPGTHYGYTF
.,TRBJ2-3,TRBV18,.,TGTGCCAGCTCAGGGGGCGGCACAGATACGCAGTATTTT,CASSGGGTDTQYF
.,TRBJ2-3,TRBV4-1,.,TGCGCCAGCAGCCATAGGGACATACTTTCTAGCACAGATACGCAGTATTTT,CASSHRDILSSTDTQYF
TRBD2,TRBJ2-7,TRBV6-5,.,TGTGCCAGCAGATCCAGCGGGAGCTCCTACGAGCAGTACTTC,CASRSSGSSYEQYF
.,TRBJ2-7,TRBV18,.,TGTGCCAGCTCACCGACTTCCTCAGGGGAGCAGTACTTC,CASSPTSSGEQYF
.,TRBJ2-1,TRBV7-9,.,TGTGCCAGCAGCCACCCGGGCTACAATGAGCAGTTCTTC,CASSHPGYNEQFF
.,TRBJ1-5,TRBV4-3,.,TGCGCCAGCAGCCAAGCTCGGGAGCAGCCCCAGCATTTT,CASSQAREQPQHF
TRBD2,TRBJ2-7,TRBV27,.,TGTGCCAGCAGGGAAGCGGGAGGTATCTCCTACGAGCAGTACTTC,CASREAGGISYEQYF
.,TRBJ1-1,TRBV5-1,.,TGCGCCAGCAGCTTGGGGGGAGGGTACACTGAAGCTTTCTTT,CASSLGGGYTEAFF
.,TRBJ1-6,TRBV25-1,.,TGTGCCAGCAGTGGGTACAGCTCCTATAATTCACCCCTCCACTTT,CASSGYSSYNSPLHF
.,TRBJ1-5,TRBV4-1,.,TGCGCCAGCAGCCAAGGGCCCCTTGAGGCCCAGCATTTT,CASSQGPLEAQHF
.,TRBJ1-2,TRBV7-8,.,TGTGCCAGCAGCTCTAACAGCTATGGCTACACCTTC,CASSSNSYGYTF
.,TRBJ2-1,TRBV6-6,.,TGTGCCAGCGGACTGGATTCCTACAATGAGCAGTTCTTC,CASGLDSYNEQFF
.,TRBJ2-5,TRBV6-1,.,TGTGCCAGCGGAGCTGGGGGGTTCCAAGAGACCCAGTACTTC,CASGAGGFQETQYF
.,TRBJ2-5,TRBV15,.,TGTGCCACCAGCAGAGATCAGGGCAGCCTAGAGACCCAGTACTTC,CATSRDQGSLETQYF
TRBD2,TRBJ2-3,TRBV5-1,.,TGCGCCAGCAGCTTCCTGACTAGCGGGGCTCCAGATACGCAGTATTTT,CASSFLTSGAPDTQYF
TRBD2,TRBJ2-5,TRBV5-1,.,TGCGCCAGCAGCTTGGCTCGGGGAGGGGAGACCCAGTACTTC,CASSLARGGETQYF
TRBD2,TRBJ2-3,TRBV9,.,TGTGCCAGCAGCTTCCGTGGGGGACTATACAGCACAGATACGCAGTATTTT,CASSFRGGLYSTDTQYF
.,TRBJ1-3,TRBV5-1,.,TGCGCCAGCAGCCGGGGTCGACAGGACATGATCGGAAACACCATATATTTT,CASSRGRQDMIGNTIYF
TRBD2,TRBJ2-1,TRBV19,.,TGTGCCAGTAGCCCACTAGCGGGAGGGGGCAATGAGCAGTTCTTC,CASSPLAGGGNEQFF
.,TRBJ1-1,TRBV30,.,TGTGCCTGGAGGGGGGGAAGGACTGAAGCTTTCTTT,CAWRGGRTEAFF
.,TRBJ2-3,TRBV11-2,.,TGTGCCAGCAGCCCACCGGGACTTCGCACAGATACGCAGTATTTT,CASSPPGLRTDTQYF
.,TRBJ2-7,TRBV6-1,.,TGTGCCAGCAGTGAAGGGTCCCTGGCGGTTTACGAGCAGTACTTC,CASSEGSLAVYEQYF
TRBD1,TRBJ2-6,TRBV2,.,TGTGCCAGCAGGTCGGACAGGGCTGGGGCCAACGTCCTGACTTTC,CASRSDRAGANVLTF
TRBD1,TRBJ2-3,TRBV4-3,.,TGCGCCAGCAGCCCCCAAAGGGGGCGCACAGATACGCAGTATTTT,CASSPQRGRTDTQYF
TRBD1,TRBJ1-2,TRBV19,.,TGTGCCAGTAGTATGGGACAGGGTCGAAGCTACACCTTC,CASSMGQGRSYTF
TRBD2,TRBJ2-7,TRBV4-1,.,TGCGCCAGCAGCCAAGTATGGGGGAGGGTTGGACTGACCTACGAGCAGTACTTC,CASSQVWGRVGLTYEQYF
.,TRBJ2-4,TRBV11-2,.,TGTGCCAGCAGCCCATCTCGCGGGGGCCTCCGTATGGCCAAAAACATTCAGTACTTC,CASSPSRGGLRMAKNIQYF